A selection of T cell receptor beta chains follows, all from one sample in a study of metastatic and nonmetastatic thyroid tumors. Using MiXCR, TCRdb re-called clones from the PCR reads. In the table there are more than 25,000 clones, approximately 7.4% of which are singletons. Sequenced sample: blood. Receptors were obtained from a female donor with papillary thyroid cancer or a benign thyroid nodule (not recorded which). Some clones in this sample may be carry-over from other donors' samples. CDR3s leave out the opening cysteine and the closing phenylalanine or tryptophan.

v_call	j_call	cdr3_aa
TRBV6-1	TRBJ2-5	ASSPRDLGRETQY
TRBV7-2	TRBJ2-7	ASSFPGQGNHEQY
TRBV28	TRBJ1-3	ASSLVRSGGNTTY
TRBV5-1	TRBJ2-5	ASSPPVAGEETQY
TRBV3-1	TRBJ2-1	ASTSRVGDEQF
TRBV15	TRBJ1-4	ATSYSGTGDEKLF
TRBV6-2/TRBV6-3	TRBJ2-3	ASSYSQHRTDTQY
TRBV30	TRBJ1-1	AWINYRGPNTEAF
TRBV20-1	TRBJ1-1	SAPGRIEAF
TRBV5-6	TRBJ2-7	ASSFFSGALDEQY
TRBV11-2	TRBJ2-4	ASSNRTGGNIQY
TRBV6-1	TRBJ2-5	ASSDPSGGETQY
TRBV9	TRBJ1-1	ASSRTQGGTEAF
TRBV5-1	TRBJ2-5	ASSTTSGVGRETQY
TRBV7-7	TRBJ2-1	ASSSRLAGGRGSYNEQF
TRBV11-3	TRBJ2-1	ASSSSRDQLSYNEQF
TRBV10-1	TRBJ1-3	ASSDLKPGTDSGNTIY
TRBV18	TRBJ1-1	ASSPGMNTEAF
TRBV28	TRBJ2-1	ASTIILAGGVNEQF
TRBV20-1	TRBJ2-3	SASFAGEGTQY
TRBV6-1	TRBJ1-1	ASLTGGRDTEAF
TRBV7-9	TRBJ2-1	ASSLSRLLREQF
TRBV4-3	TRBJ2-5	ASSPGLAGGETQY
TRBV20-1	TRBJ2-1	SARTSGLAGSGEQF
TRBV12-3/TRBV12-4	TRBJ2-7	ASSPLQTSYEQY
TRBV7-3	TRBJ2-7	ASSPPHEQY
TRBV20-1	TRBJ1-4	SVVPGRTNEKLF
TRBV19	TRBJ1-2	ASSTSLGGYT
TRBV4-3	TRBJ2-3	ASSRYRDRSPDTQY
TRBV20-1	TRBJ2-2	SARGRGSANTGELF
TRBV5-8	TRBJ1-6	ASSLDGVGYSPLH
TRBV2	TRBJ2-7	AGMTSGGYEQY
TRBV2	TRBJ2-7	ASSDGTSGSYEQY